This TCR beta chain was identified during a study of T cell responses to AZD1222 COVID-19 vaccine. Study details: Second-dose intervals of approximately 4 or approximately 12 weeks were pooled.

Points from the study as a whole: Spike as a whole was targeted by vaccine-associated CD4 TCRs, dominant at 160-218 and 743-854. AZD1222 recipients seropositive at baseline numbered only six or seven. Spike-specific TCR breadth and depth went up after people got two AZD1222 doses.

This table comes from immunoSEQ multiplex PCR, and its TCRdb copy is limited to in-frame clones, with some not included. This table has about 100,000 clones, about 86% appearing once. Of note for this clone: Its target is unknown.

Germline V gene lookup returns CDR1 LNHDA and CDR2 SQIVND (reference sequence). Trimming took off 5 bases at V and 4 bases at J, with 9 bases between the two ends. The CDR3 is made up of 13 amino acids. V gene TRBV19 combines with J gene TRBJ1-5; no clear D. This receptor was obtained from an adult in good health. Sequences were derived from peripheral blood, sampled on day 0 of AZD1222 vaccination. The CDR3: CASSSRANQPQHF. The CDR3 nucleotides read TGTGCCAGTAGTTCCCGGGCGAATCAGCCCCAGCATTTT.